This TCR beta chain was recovered during a study of a mutant IDH1 vaccine in newly diagnosed glioma. Sequencing used immunoSEQ multiplex PCR; TCRdb keeps in-frame clones, though not all of them. This repertoire shows 70,000 to 100,000 clones, roughly nine tenths found once; its top ten account for 0.56%. Worth noting for this clone: What it binds is unknown. At one boundary the junction diverges from the germline segment, which might be a read error.

Germline V CDR1 and CDR2: SSHAT, FNYEAQ (reference sequence). The CDR3 has 16 amino acids. Time point: week 5, during vaccination. Each dose of the vaccine consisted of 300 ug of mutant IDH1 20-mer peptide, with topical imiquimod. The sample was PBMCs, taken from a glioma patient whose treatment included an IDH1 peptide vaccine. V is TRBV7-7 and J is TRBJ2-5; 9 bases are a match to TRBD1. The TCR originated in a woman aged 45-65 years with glioma. CDR3 protein: CASSRPRQGGQETQYF. The CDR3 DNA sequence: TGTGCTAGCAGCCGACCCCGACAGGGGGGTCAAGAGACCCAGTACTTC.